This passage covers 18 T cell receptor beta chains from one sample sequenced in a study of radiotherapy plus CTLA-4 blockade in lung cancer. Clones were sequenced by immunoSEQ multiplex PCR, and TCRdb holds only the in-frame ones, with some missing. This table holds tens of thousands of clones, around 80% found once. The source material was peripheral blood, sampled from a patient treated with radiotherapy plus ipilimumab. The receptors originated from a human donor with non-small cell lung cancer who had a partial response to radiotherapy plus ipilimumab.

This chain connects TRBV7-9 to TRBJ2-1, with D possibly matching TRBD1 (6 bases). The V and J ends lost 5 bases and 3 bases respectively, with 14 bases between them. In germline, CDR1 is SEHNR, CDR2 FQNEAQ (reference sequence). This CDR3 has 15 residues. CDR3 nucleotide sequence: TGTGCCAGCAGCCAAACTGACAGGTTCTACAATGAGCAGTTCTTC. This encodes CASSQTDRFYNEQFF.

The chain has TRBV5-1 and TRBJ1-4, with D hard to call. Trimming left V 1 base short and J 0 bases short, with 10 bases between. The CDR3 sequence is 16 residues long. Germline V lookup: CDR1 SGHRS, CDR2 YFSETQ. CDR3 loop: CASSLLGYTTNEKLFF. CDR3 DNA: TGCGCCAGCAGCTTGCTAGGATATACAACTAATGAAAAACTGTTTTTT.

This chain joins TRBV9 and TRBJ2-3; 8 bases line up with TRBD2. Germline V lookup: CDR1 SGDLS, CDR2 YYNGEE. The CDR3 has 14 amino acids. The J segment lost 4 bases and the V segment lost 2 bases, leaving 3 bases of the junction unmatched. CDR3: CASSVTGGADTQYF. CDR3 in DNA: TGTGCCAGCAGCGTGACCGGGGGGGCAGATACGCAGTATTTT.

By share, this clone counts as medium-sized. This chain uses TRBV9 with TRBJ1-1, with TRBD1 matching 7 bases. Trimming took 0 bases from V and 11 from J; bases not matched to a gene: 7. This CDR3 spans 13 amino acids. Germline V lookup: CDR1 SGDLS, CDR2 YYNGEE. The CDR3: CASSVEAGGFAFF. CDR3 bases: TGTGCCAGCAGCGTAGAGGCAGGGGGATTTGCTTTCTTT.

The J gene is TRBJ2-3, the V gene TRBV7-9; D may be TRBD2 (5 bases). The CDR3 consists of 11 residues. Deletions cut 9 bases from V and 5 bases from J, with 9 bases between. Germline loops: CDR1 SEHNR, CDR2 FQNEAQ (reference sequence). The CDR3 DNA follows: TGTGCCAGGAGGGCGGGAGATACGCAGTATTTT. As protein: CARRAGDTQYF.

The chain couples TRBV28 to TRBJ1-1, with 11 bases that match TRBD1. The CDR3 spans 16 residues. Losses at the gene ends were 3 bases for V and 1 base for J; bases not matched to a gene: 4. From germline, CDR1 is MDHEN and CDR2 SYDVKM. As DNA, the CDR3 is TGTGCCAGCAGTTTCCCCGGGACAGGGGGGAACACTGAAGCTTTCTTT. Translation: CASSFPGTGGNTEAFF.

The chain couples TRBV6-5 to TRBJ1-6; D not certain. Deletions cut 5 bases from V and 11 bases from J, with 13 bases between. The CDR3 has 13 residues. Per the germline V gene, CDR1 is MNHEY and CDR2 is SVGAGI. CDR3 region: CASSETRETPLHF. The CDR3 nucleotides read TGTGCCAGCAGTGAAACACGGGAAACACCCCTCCACTTT.

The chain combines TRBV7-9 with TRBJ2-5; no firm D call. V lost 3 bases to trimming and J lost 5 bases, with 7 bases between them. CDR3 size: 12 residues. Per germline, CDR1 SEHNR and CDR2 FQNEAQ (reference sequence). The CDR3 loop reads CASSFTPETQYF. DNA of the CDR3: TGTGCCAGCAGCTTCACTCCGGAGACCCAGTACTTC.

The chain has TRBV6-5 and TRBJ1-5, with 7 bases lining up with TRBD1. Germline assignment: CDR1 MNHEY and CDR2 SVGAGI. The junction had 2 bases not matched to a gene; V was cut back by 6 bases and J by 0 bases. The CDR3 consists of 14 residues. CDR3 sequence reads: CASRNRGSNQPQHF. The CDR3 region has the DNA TGTGCCAGCAGGAACAGGGGTAGCAATCAGCCCCAGCATTTT.

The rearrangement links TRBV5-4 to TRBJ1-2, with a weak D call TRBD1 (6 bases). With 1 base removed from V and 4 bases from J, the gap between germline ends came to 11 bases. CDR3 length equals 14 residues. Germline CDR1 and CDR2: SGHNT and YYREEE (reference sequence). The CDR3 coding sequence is TGTGCCAGCAGCTTGAGACAGGCGGGCTATGGCTACACCTTC. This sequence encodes CASSLRQAGYGYTF.

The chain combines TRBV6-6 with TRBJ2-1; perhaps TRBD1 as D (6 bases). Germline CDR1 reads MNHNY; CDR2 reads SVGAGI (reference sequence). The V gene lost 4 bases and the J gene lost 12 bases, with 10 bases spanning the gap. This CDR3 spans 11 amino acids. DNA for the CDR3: TGTGCCAGCAGTTGGGACAAGGGGCAGTTCTTC. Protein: CASSWDKGQFF.

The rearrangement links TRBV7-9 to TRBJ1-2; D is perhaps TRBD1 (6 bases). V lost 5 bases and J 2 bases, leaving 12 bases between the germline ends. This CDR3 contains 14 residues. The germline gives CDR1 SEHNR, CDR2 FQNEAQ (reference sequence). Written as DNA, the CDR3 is TGTGCCAGCAGCCCCCGGACAGACAACTATGGCTACACCTTC. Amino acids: CASSPRTDNYGYTF.

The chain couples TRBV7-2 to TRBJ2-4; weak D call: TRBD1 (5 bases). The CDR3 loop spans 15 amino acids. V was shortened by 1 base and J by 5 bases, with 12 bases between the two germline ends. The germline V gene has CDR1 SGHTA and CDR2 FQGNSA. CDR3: CASSLDSAGQNIQYF. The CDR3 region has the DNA TGTGCCAGCAGCTTAGACTCGGCAGGGCAAAACATTCAGTACTTC.

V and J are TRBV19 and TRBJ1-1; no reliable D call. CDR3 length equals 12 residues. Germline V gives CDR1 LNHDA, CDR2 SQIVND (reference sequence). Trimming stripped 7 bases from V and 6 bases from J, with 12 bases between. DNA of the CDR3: TGTGCCAGTAAAGGAGGGTTCGCTGAAGCTTTCTTT. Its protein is CASKGGFAEAFF. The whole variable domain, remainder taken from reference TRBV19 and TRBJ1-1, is DGGITQSPKYLFRKEGQNVTLSCEQNLNHDAMYWYRQDPGQGLRLIYYSQIVNDFQKGDIAEGYSVSREKKESFPLTVTSAQKNPTAFYLCASKGGFAEAFFGQGTRLTVV.

The CDR3 sequence is CASSQDRQGNSPLHF. Written as DNA, the CDR3 is TGCGCCAGCAGCCAAGATCGACAGGGAAATTCACCCCTCCACTTT. The rearrangement joins TRBV4-3 to TRBJ1-6; 7 positions match TRBD1. The CDR3 length is 15 residues. J was trimmed by 7 bases and V by 0 bases; bases with no gene match: 3. CDR1 and CDR2 (germline): LGHNA, YSLEER.

CDR3 in amino acids: CASSQSGTGGYEKLFF. The CDR3 DNA sequence: TGCGCCAGCAGCCAGTCCGGGACAGGGGGATATGAAAAACTGTTTTTT. The gene calls are TRBV4-3 and TRBJ1-4; 11 bases are a match to TRBD1. The CDR3 has 16 residues. CDR1 and CDR2 (germline): LGHNA, YSLEER. The V gene end was trimmed by 3 bases and the J gene end by 6 bases; junction bases not matched to a gene: 6.

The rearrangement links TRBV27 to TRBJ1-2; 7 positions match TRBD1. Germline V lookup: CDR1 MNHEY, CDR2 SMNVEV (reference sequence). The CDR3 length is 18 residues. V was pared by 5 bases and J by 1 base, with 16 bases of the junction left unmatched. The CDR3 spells CASSPIGTETARNYGYTF. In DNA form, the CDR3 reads TGTGCCAGCAGTCCTATAGGGACAGAAACCGCTCGTAACTATGGCTACACCTTC.

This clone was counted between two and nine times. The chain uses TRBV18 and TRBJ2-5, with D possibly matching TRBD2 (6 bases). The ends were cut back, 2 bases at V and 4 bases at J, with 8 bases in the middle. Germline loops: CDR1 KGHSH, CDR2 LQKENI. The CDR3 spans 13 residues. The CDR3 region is CASSPLGGETQYF. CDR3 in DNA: TGTGCCAGCTCACCATTGGGGGGAGAGACCCAGTACTTC. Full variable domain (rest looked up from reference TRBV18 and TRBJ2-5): NAGVMQNPRHLVRRRGQEARLRCSPMKGHSHVYWYRQLPEEGLKFMVYLQKENIIDESGMPKERFSAEFPKEGPSILRIQQVVRGDSAAYFCASSPLGGETQYFGPGTRLLVL.